One and the same sample provided the 2 T cell receptor beta chains below, sequenced in a study of identical twins (dated by TCRdb to the mid-2010s). The receptor library was made with 5' RACE. TCRdb records Illumina HiSeq 2000 as the sequencer. In-frame beta chains were kept once TCRdb had trimmed the public reads at Q25 with fastp and called clones with MiXCR. Identical CDR3 protein sequences are pooled into one entry, listed with their most common genes and DNA. The table for this sample lists 1.5 million or so distinct CDR3 sequences; about 31% of them were counted only once. The ten largest account for 0.27% of the sample. What was sequenced was cord blood. Receptors were obtained from a newborn girl in good health.

The chain recombines TRBV7-2 with TRBJ2-7, with D maybe TRBD1 (6 bases). V dropped 2 bases and J dropped 3 bases, with 11 bases sitting between them. This CDR3 is built from 14 residues. The germline CDR1 and CDR2 sequences are SGHTA and FQGNSA. The chain's CDR3 is CASSLKATGYEQYF. The CDR3 region has the DNA TGTGCCAGCAGCTTAAAGGCGACAGGCTACGAGCAGTACTTC. The full variable domain, in which reference TRBV7-2 and TRBJ2-7 provide the parts outside the CDR3, is GAGVSQSPSNKVTEKGKDVELRCDPISGHTALYWYRQSLGQGLEFLIYFQGNSAPDKSGLPSDRFSAERTGGSVSTLTIQRTQQEDSAVYLCASSLKATGYEQYFGPGTRLTVT.

The CDR3: CASSFKTGELFF. As DNA, the CDR3 is TGTGCCAGCAGCTTTAAAACCGGGGAGCTGTTTTTT. J is TRBJ2-2 and V is TRBV5-5; D not certain. The germline V gene encodes CDR1 SGHKS and CDR2 YYEKEE (reference sequence). The CDR3 contains 12 residues. The V end was cut by 2 bases, the J end by 5 bases, with 4 bases between.